These 30 T cell receptor beta chains were sequenced from one sample in a study of T cell responses to AZD1222 COVID-19 vaccine. Generated by immunoSEQ multiplex PCR, the TCRdb table keeps only in-frame clones and is missing some. This sample has 95,000 or so clones; less than 90% occur once, and the top ten carry around 3.5%. Sequencing used peripheral blood, obtained on day 0 of AZD1222 vaccination. These receptors originate from an adult in good health.

As for this clone: One junction end disagrees with the germline gene, perhaps due to a read error. V usage is TRBV7-8 and J usage is TRBJ2-1; the D gene is possibly TRBD1 (6 bases). CDR3 length equals 12 residues. CDR1 is SGHVS and CDR2 is FQNEAQ in the germline V gene. CDR3 bases: TGTGCCAGCAGCGCCTCGACAAGGAAGGGGGTCTTC. The encoded protein is CASSASTRKGVF.

This chain links TRBV9 with TRBJ2-1; D possibly corresponds to TRBD2 (6 bases). Looked up from germline, CDR1 is SGDLS and CDR2 is YYNGEE. V lost 4 bases, J lost 0 bases, and 11 bases lay in between. The CDR3 consists of 15 residues. CDR3: CASSPSVSSYNEQFF. The CDR3 DNA follows: TGTGCCAGCAGCCCTAGCGTGAGCTCCTACAATGAGCAGTTCTTC.

This chain links TRBV6-2 or TRBV6-3 with TRBJ2-7, with TRBD2 matching 9 bases. After removal of 4 bases from V and 4 bases from J, the junction contained 11 bases not matched to a gene. This CDR3 has 16 amino acids. From germline, CDR1 is MNHEY and CDR2 SVGEGT. For the CDR3, the DNA is TGTGCCAGCAGTTGGAGCAAGCGGGGGGACTTATACGAGCAGTACTTC. The encoded protein is CASSWSKRGDLYEQYF.

This chain uses TRBV7-3 with TRBJ1-2, with D maybe TRBD1 (5 bases). Germline-derived CDR1 and CDR2 are SGHTA and FQGTGA. The CDR3 contains 13 residues. Trimming took off 4 bases at V and 4 bases at J, with 10 bases between the two ends. CDR3 protein: CASSSGQGYGYTF. CDR3 bases: TGTGCCAGCAGCTCGGGTCAGGGCTATGGCTACACCTTC.

This clone was detected once. V is TRBV6-5 and J is TRBJ1-1; no firm D call. The CDR3 has 14 residues. The germline V and J ends were trimmed by 6 bases and 5 bases, with 16 bases remaining between them. Germline CDR1 is MNHEY and CDR2 is SVGAGI. The CDR3 bases are TGTGCCAGCAGCCCAGCCCCCGAGGGTACTGAAGCTTTCTTT. Its translation is CASSPAPEGTEAFF.

The rearrangement links TRBV6-5 to TRBJ1-2; maybe TRBD1 (5 bases). V gave up 6 bases and J gave up 9 bases, with 14 bases separating them. This CDR3 spans 12 amino acids. Germline CDR1 reads MNHEY; CDR2 reads SVGAGI. Written as DNA, the CDR3 is TGTGCCAGCAGATTCGACAGTACGCGCTACACCTTC. This translates into CASRFDSTRYTF.

The chain recombines TRBV19 with TRBJ1-1; possible D gene TRBD1, 5 bases. With 6 bases removed from V and 8 bases from J, the gap between germline ends came to 19 bases. This CDR3 is built from 14 residues. The germline gives CDR1 LNHDA, CDR2 SQIVND (reference sequence). CDR3: CASRPELGTGEAFF. Here the CDR3 DNA reads TGTGCCAGTAGACCCGAGCTCGGGACGGGAGAAGCTTTCTTT.

In DNA, the CDR3 is TGTGCCAGCAGCGTATGTTGGAGCGCTCCGGGGGAGACCCAGTACTTC. As protein: CASSVCWSAPGETQYF. The J gene is TRBJ2-5, the V gene TRBV9; possibly TRBD2 for D (5 bases). Trimming took off 1 base at V and 5 bases at J, with 18 bases between the two ends. CDR1 SGDLS and CDR2 YYNGEE come from the germline V gene. CDR3 length equals 16 residues.

The chain carries TRBV3-1 (or the pseudogene TRBV3-2) and TRBJ1-3, with D possibly matching TRBD1 (6 bases). Germline CDR1 and CDR2: LGHDT and YNNKEL (reference sequence). The V gene lost 5 bases and the J gene lost 11 bases, with 16 bases spanning the gap. The CDR3 length is 13 residues. CDR3 sequence: CASSATGWTAIYF. CDR3 nucleotides: TGTGCCAGCAGCGCTACAGGGTGGACCGCCATATATTTT.

The chain combines TRBV7-2 with TRBJ2-3; D is unresolved. The CDR3 runs 15 residues. Germline CDR1 SGHTA, CDR2 FQGNSA. Trimming pared 1 base from V and 3 bases from J, leaving 11 bases between. The CDR3 region is CASSLVLGGTDTQYF. The CDR3 DNA reads as TGTGCCAGCAGCTTAGTGTTGGGTGGTACAGATACGCAGTATTTT.

The CDR3 sequence: CASSLRWDGYTF. The DNA of the CDR3 is TGTGCCAGCAGTTTGCGATGGGATGGCTACACCTTC. The chain combines TRBV28 with TRBJ1-2; the D is unclear. The CDR3 length is 12 residues. CDR1 and CDR2 from the germline V gene are MDHEN and SYDVKM. V lost 3 bases, J lost 6 bases, and 8 bases lay in between.

This rearrangement joins TRBV7-8 to TRBJ2-7; no definite D call. Deletions cut 2 bases from V and 5 bases from J, with 7 bases between. CDR3 length: 12 amino acids. Germline loops: CDR1 SGHVS, CDR2 FQNEAQ. DNA of the CDR3: TGTGCCAGCAGCTTAACCAGCCACGAGCAGTACTTC. Its protein is CASSLTSHEQYF.

The rearrangement joins TRBV4-1 to TRBJ1-2; the D gene is possibly TRBD1 (6 bases). The CDR3 consists of 18 residues. Germline CDR1 MGHRA, CDR2 YSYEKL. V lost 0 bases, J lost 5 bases, and 22 bases lay in between. The CDR3 coding sequence is TGCGCCAGCAGCCAAGACCCCCGGACAGAGCTTTACTCTTATGGCTACACCTTC. It translates to CASSQDPRTELYSYGYTF.

V gene TRBV4-1 combines with J gene TRBJ2-7, with D perhaps matching TRBD2 (6 bases). CDR1 is MGHRA, CDR2 YSYEKL, per germline. There are 15 residues in the CDR3. The V gene lost 2 bases and the J gene lost 0 bases, with 11 bases spanning the gap. The CDR3 sequence: CASSQIDGSSYEQYF. CDR3 coding DNA: TGCGCCAGCAGCCAAATAGACGGGAGCTCCTACGAGCAGTACTTC.

The CDR3 nucleotides are TGTGCCAGCAGCGGCAACACCGGGCCATATGGCTACACCTTC. Protein sequence: CASSGNTGPYGYTF. The rearrangement links TRBV9 to TRBJ1-2, with D uncertain. Germline lookup yields CDR1 SGDLS and CDR2 YYNGEE. The CDR3 runs to 14 residues. With 3 bases removed from V and 5 bases from J, the gap between germline ends came to 14 bases.

The rearrangement joins TRBV6-5 to TRBJ1-1; TRBD1 might be the D (6 bases). Germline CDR1 reads MNHEY; CDR2 reads SVGAGI. The CDR3 is made up of 14 amino acids. The V end lost 8 bases, the J end lost 0 bases, and 13 bases lay between the germline ends. Here the CDR3 DNA reads TGTGCCAGCGGAAAGACAGGAGTGAACACTGAAGCTTTCTTT. Translating it yields CASGKTGVNTEAFF.

The chain combines TRBV7-3 with TRBJ2-6; 8 bases map to TRBD1. V lost 5 bases and J lost 0; bases outside the gene matches: 9. CDR1 and CDR2 (germline): SGHTA, FQGTGA. The CDR3 has 18 amino acids. The CDR3 sequence is CASSSLRDRHSGANVLTF. CDR3 in DNA: TGTGCCAGCAGCAGTCTCCGGGACAGGCACTCTGGGGCCAACGTCCTGACTTTC.

The chain has TRBV5-3 and TRBJ2-3; D unclear. TRBV5-3 is flagged as an ORF with uncertain function. The length of the CDR3 is 15 residues. Trimming took 0 bases from V and 5 from J, leaving 13 bases between them. The CDR3 loop is CARSLDPPAGDTQYF. For the CDR3, the DNA is TGTGCCAGAAGCTTGGACCCACCCGCCGGAGATACGCAGTATTTT.

V gene TRBV2 combines with J gene TRBJ1-1; D perhaps matches TRBD1 (6 bases). The V and J ends lost 5 bases and 0 bases respectively, with 13 bases between them. The germline V gene has CDR1 SNHLY and CDR2 FYNNEI. This CDR3 spans 15 amino acids. CDR3 DNA sequence: TGTGCCAGCAGTTATCAGGGGTCCCTGAACACTGAAGCTTTCTTT. Translating it yields CASSYQGSLNTEAFF. The whole variable domain, remainder taken from reference TRBV2 and TRBJ1-1, is EPEVTQTPSHQVTQMGQEVILRCVPISNHLYFYWYRQILGQKVEFLVSFYNNEISEKSEIFDDQFSVERPDGSNFTLKIRSTKLEDSAMYFCASSYQGSLNTEAFFGQGTRLTVV.

The chain joins TRBV9 to TRBJ1-5, with D hard to call. Deletions cut 2 bases from V and 2 bases from J, with 11 bases between. Germline V gives CDR1 SGDLS, CDR2 YYNGEE. CDR3 length equals 15 residues. The CDR3 sequence: CASSVDGSRNQPQHF. CDR3 DNA: TGTGCCAGCAGCGTTGACGGGAGCCGCAATCAGCCCCAGCATTTT.

The CDR3 DNA reads TGTGCCAGCAGCCCAGGGACATCGGGAAATGAGCAGTTCTTC. Translating it yields CASSPGTSGNEQFF. The V gene is TRBV6-4, the J gene TRBJ2-1, with TRBD1 as a possible D gene (6 bases). Trimming cost V 6 bases and J 7 bases, with 16 bases left between them. This CDR3 is 14 amino acids long. Germline V gene sequence: CDR1 MRHNA, CDR2 SNTAGT.

The chain joins TRBV2 to TRBJ1-5; perhaps TRBD1 as D (6 bases). Trimming stripped 8 bases from V and 7 bases from J, with 18 bases between. The CDR3 runs to 14 residues. The germline V gene encodes CDR1 SNHLY and CDR2 FYNNEI. CDR3 sequence reads: CASSGAGYRQPQHF. The CDR3 DNA sequence: TGTGCCAGCTCGGGGGCGGGGTACCGCCAGCCCCAGCATTTT.

V usage is TRBV5-1 and J usage is TRBJ1-3; possibly TRBD1 for D (6 bases). Looked up from germline, CDR1 is SGHRS and CDR2 is YFSETQ. V lost 3 bases to trimming and J lost 4 bases, with 11 bases between them. The CDR3 has 14 residues. The CDR3 DNA reads as TGCGCCAGCAGCTCATCAGGGGACGGAAACACCATATATTTT. It codes for CASSSSGDGNTIYF.

This clone has more than one count but fewer than ten. V usage is TRBV5-1 and J usage is TRBJ2-3; 8 positions agree with TRBD2. Germline CDR1 SGHRS, CDR2 YFSETQ. Trimming took 6 bases from V and 1 from J; bases not matched to a gene: 13. The CDR3 consists of 17 residues. The CDR3 loop is CASTTDGGEFGTDTQYF. The CDR3 DNA reads as TGCGCCAGCACGACAGACGGGGGGGAGTTCGGCACAGATACGCAGTATTTT.

This chain joins TRBV9 and TRBJ1-2; 10 bases line up with TRBD1. This CDR3 has 16 residues. Germline CDR1 and CDR2: SGDLS and YYNGEE. Trimming at V came to 6 bases and at J to 3 bases, leaving 11 bases not matched to a gene. The CDR3 nucleotides are TGTGCCAGCAACCCGGGACAGGGGCCGGATTACTATGGCTACACCTTC. Translation gives CASNPGQGPDYYGYTF.

This chain joins TRBV6-5 and TRBJ1-6; 9 nucleotides agree with TRBD1. J lost 7 bases, V lost 5 bases, and 6 bases had no gene match. Germline assignment: CDR1 MNHEY and CDR2 SVGAGI. CDR3 length equals 15 residues. The CDR3 DNA reads as TGTGCCAGCAGTCAGGGGACAGGGCGAAATTCACCCCTCCACTTT. Encoded protein: CASSQGTGRNSPLHF.

The chain joins TRBV12-3 or TRBV12-4 to TRBJ1-2, with a possible D match to TRBD1 (5 bases). This CDR3 is built from 12 residues. Trimming stripped 3 bases from V and 7 bases from J, with 9 bases between. CDR3 residues: CASSFVGGGYTF. DNA for the CDR3: TGTGCCAGCAGTTTCGTCGGGGGTGGCTACACCTTC.

The genes are TRBV3-1 (or the pseudogene TRBV3-2) and TRBJ2-7; TRBD1 matches at 9 bases. Trimming took 4 bases from V and 4 from J; bases not matched to a gene: 8. The V gene's germline CDR1 is LGHDT and CDR2 YNNKEL (reference sequence). The CDR3 covers 15 residues. CDR3 protein: CASSPRQGGLYEQYF. DNA for the CDR3: TGTGCCAGCAGCCCACGACAGGGGGGTCTATACGAGCAGTACTTC.

The rearrangement links TRBV6-5 to TRBJ1-5, with 7 nucleotides matching TRBD1. CDR3 size: 14 residues. Trimming removed 6 bases from V and 7 bases from J; junction bases left unmatched: 9. The germline V gene has CDR1 MNHEY and CDR2 SVGAGI. CDR3 in DNA: TGTGCCAGCAGCCCAGGGGGATTCGACCAGCCCCAGCATTTT. Translated, it gives CASSPGGFDQPQHF.

V and J are TRBV7-2 and TRBJ1-3; D is undetermined. This CDR3 comprises 15 residues. V was pared by 4 bases and J by 4 bases, with 14 bases between. The germline V gene has CDR1 SGHTA and CDR2 FQGNSA. The CDR3 spells CASSSTGKGGNTIYF. CDR3 DNA: TGTGCCAGCAGCTCCACCGGGAAAGGAGGAAACACCATATATTTT. Using reference TRBV7-2 and TRBJ1-3 for the parts outside the CDR3, the full variable domain is GAGVSQSPSNKVTEKGKDVELRCDPISGHTALYWYRQSLGQGLEFLIYFQGNSAPDKSGLPSDRFSAERTGGSVSTLTIQRTQQEDSAVYLCASSSTGKGGNTIYFGEGSWLTVV.